The 3 T cell receptor beta chains below all came from one sample that was sequenced in a study of T cell responses to AZD1222 COVID-19 vaccine. Here immunoSEQ multiplex PCR was the method, and the copy in TCRdb shows in-frame clones only, minus some. The table records more than 100,000 clones, roughly 88% of them present only once. The source was peripheral blood, collected on day 0 of AZD1222 vaccination. Receptors originate from an adult in good health.

V gene TRBV20-1 combines with J gene TRBJ1-1; D unclear. The CDR3 extends over 11 amino acids. V dropped 3 bases and J dropped 8 bases, with 10 bases sitting between them. CDR1 and CDR2 (germline): DFQATT, SNEGSKA (reference sequence). CDR3 sequence (DNA): TGCAGTGCTAGTGGGGTCGCCGAAGCTTTCTTT. Translating gives CSASGVAEAFF.

The J gene is TRBJ2-5, the V gene TRBV28; D is possibly TRBD1 or TRBD2 (6 bases each). The CDR3 runs to 16 residues. V was clipped by 6 bases and J by 3 bases, with 20 bases between them. Germline CDR1 is MDHEN and CDR2 is SYDVKM. CDR3 in amino acids: CASSQSTGTLEETQYF. CDR3 in DNA: TGTGCCAGCAGCCAATCTACAGGGACTTTGGAAGAGACCCAGTACTTC.

The rearrangement links TRBV2 to TRBJ1-6; D possibly corresponds to TRBD1 (6 bases). Germline lookup yields CDR1 SNHLY and CDR2 FYNNEI. Trimming pared 6 bases from V and 7 bases from J, leaving 10 bases between. There are 13 residues in the CDR3. CDR3 residues: CASSKGGNSPLHF. CDR3 bases: TGTGCCAGCAGCAAAGGGGGGAATTCACCCCTCCACTTT. Complete variable domain (other parts from reference TRBV2 and TRBJ1-6): EPEVTQTPSHQVTQMGQEVILRCVPISNHLYFYWYRQILGQKVEFLVSFYNNEISEKSEIFDDQFSVERPDGSNFTLKIRSTKLEDSAMYFCASSKGGNSPLHFGNGTRLTVT.